The clone carrying this T cell receptor (beta chain) was seen a handful of times. Its antigen remains unidentified. The length of the CDR3 is 17 residues. V lost 5 bases and J 5 bases, leaving 21 bases between the germline ends. The germline gives CDR1 SGHVS, CDR2 FNYEAQ. The data derive from a study of T-cell memory formation after mild COVID-19. Overall study: For the most part, TCR clusters were specific to one donor. Overall study findings and caveats: Prior to infection, memory already included some responding clones, suggesting cross-reactive memory joined. Day 15 to 85 contracting clones showed balanced CD4/CD8; later expanders leaned CD4+. CD4+ contracting clones were found mainly in CM and EM, and CD8+ ones in EMRA.

TCRdb used MiXCR to reprocess the 5' RACE reads, holding one entry per CDR3 protein. The repertoire holds approximately 100,000 distinct CDR3 sequences, over 15% seen once, with around 28% in the top ten. Sequencing was done on a sample of PBMCs or a T cell subset sorted from them (not recorded which). This clonotype was sampled from an adult woman who had mild COVID-19 (a few samples of this study predate the infection). Cell type and time point are not known. The chain is built from TRBV7-6 and TRBJ2-2; D possibly corresponds to TRBD1 (7 bases). The CDR3, as DNA: TGTGCCAGCAGCCAACGATTGGAGGGGGCGCGAACCGGGGAGCTGTTTTTT. Translated, it gives CASSQRLEGARTGELFF. The full variable domain, its missing parts supplied by reference TRBV7-6 and TRBJ2-2, is GAGVSQSPRYKVTKRGQDVALRCDPISGHVSLYWYRQALGQGPEFLTYFNYEAQQDKSGLPNDRFSAERPEGSISTLTIQRTEQRDSAMYRCASSQRLEGARTGELFFGEGSRLTVL.